These 22 T cell receptor beta chains originate from one sample sequenced in a study of somatic mutations in cytotoxic T cells in rheumatoid arthritis. Here immunoSEQ multiplex PCR was the method, and the copy in TCRdb shows in-frame clones only, minus some. The table has about 5,000 clones, around 73% seen once. Sequences were obtained from CD8+ T cells sorted from blood. The receptors were gathered from an adult with rheumatoid arthritis.

This chain connects TRBV2 to TRBJ1-1, with 8 bases fitting TRBD1. The CDR3 runs to 14 residues. Germline CDR1 reads SNHLY; CDR2 reads FYNNEI. The ends lost 5 bases at V and 8 bases at J; junction bases unmatched: 10. CDR3 protein: CASSPDRAGAEAFF. CDR3 bases: TGTGCCAGCAGTCCGGACAGGGCCGGAGCCGAAGCTTTCTTT. The whole variable domain, remainder taken from reference TRBV2 and TRBJ1-1, is EPEVTQTPSHQVTQMGQEVILRCVPISNHLYFYWYRQILGQKVEFLVSFYNNEISEKSEIFDDQFSVERPDGSNFTLKIRSTKLEDSAMYFCASSPDRAGAEAFFGQGTRLTVV.

This chain joins TRBV2 and TRBJ2-1, with D hard to call. Germline V gives CDR1 SNHLY, CDR2 FYNNEI. Trimming pared 1 base from V and 4 bases from J, leaving 8 bases between. The CDR3 extends over 14 amino acids. The CDR3 spells CASSEGSWYNEQFF. CDR3 nucleotide sequence: TGTGCCAGCAGTGAAGGGAGCTGGTACAATGAGCAGTTCTTC.

CDR3 sequence (DNA): TGTGCCAGCAGCTTATCGAACAGGGACATGTTGTACTTC. Translated: CASSLSNRDMLYF. This chain links TRBV7-9 with TRBJ2-4, with D perhaps matching TRBD1 (6 bases). Germline CDR1 and CDR2: SEHNR and FQNEAQ (reference sequence). The CDR3 is made up of 13 amino acids. The V and J ends lost 2 bases and 15 bases respectively, with 17 bases between them.

The rearrangement uses TRBV29-1 and TRBJ1-1, with D unclear. The CDR3 totals 12 residues. V dropped 3 bases and J dropped 0 bases, with 5 bases sitting between them. From germline, CDR1 is SQVTM and CDR2 ANQGSEA. This CDR3 reads CSVENMNTEAFF. CDR3 DNA sequence: TGCAGCGTTGAGAACATGAACACTGAAGCTTTCTTT.

Only one count was recorded for this clone. This chain joins TRBV19 and TRBJ1-4; perhaps TRBD1 as D (5 bases). Germline V lookup: CDR1 LNHDA, CDR2 SQIVND (reference sequence). The CDR3 totals 13 residues. V lost 4 bases and J 7 bases, leaving 10 bases between the germline ends. The chain's CDR3 is CASSNQGGEKLFF. In DNA form, the CDR3 reads TGTGCCAGTAGTAACCAGGGTGGTGAAAAACTGTTTTTT. Full variable domain (remainder filled in from reference TRBV19 and TRBJ1-4): DGGITQSPKYLFRKEGQNVTLSCEQNLNHDAMYWYRQDPGQGLRLIYYSQIVNDFQKGDIAEGYSVSREKKESFPLTVTSAQKNPTAFYLCASSNQGGEKLFFGSGTQLSVL.

The V gene is TRBV4-1, the J gene TRBJ2-1, with TRBD1 matching over 7 bases. In germline, CDR1 is MGHRA, CDR2 YSYEKL. V lost 0 bases and J lost 5; bases outside the gene matches: 1. There are 14 residues in the CDR3. The CDR3 reads CASSQEDRDNEQFF. The CDR3 nucleotides read TGCGCCAGCAGCCAAGAAGACAGGGACAATGAGCAGTTCTTC.

The chain employs TRBV29-1 and TRBJ1-2, with 7 bases matching TRBD1. Germline CDR1 reads SQVTM; CDR2 reads ANQGSEA. The CDR3 consists of 13 residues. V was pared by 5 bases and J by 4 bases, with 7 bases of the junction left unmatched. This CDR3 is CSVQGGRFYGYTF. As DNA, the CDR3 is TGCAGCGTTCAAGGGGGCCGATTCTATGGCTACACCTTC. The full variable domain, its missing parts supplied by reference TRBV29-1 and TRBJ1-2, is SAVISQKPSRDICQRGTSLTIQCQVDSQVTMMFWYRQQPGQSLTLIATANQGSEATYESGFVIDKFPISRPNLTFSTLTVSNMSPEDSSIYLCSVQGGRFYGYTFGSGTRLTVV.

The chain employs TRBV6-5 and TRBJ1-2, with 7 bases aligning to TRBD1. CDR1 and CDR2 from the germline V gene are MNHEY and SVGAGI. CDR3 length: 15 amino acids. V shed 8 bases, J shed 0 bases, and the junction held 9 bases outside the gene matches. The CDR3 DNA reads TGTGCCAGCTATCATCCCGGGACAGCTAACTATGGCTACACCTTC. Residues: CASYHPGTANYGYTF.

This clone occurred a few times. The chain uses TRBV14 and TRBJ1-6, with a weak D call TRBD1 (5 bases). This CDR3 comprises 16 residues. Trimming shortened V by 0 bases and J by 6 bases, and 12 bases separated the two germline ends. CDR1 and CDR2 (germline): SGHDN, FVKESK. In DNA form, the CDR3 reads TGTGCCAGCAGCCAAGATGGGGGAGACTTTAATTCACCCCTCCACTTT. It translates to CASSQDGGDFNSPLHF.

The rearrangement uses TRBV11-2 and TRBJ2-5; possibly TRBD2 for D (6 bases). The CDR3 consists of 13 residues. CDR1 is SGHAT and CDR2 is FQNNGV in the germline V gene. V was shortened by 5 bases and J by 3 bases, with 10 bases between the two germline ends. CDR3 protein: CASSHGGKETQYF. The DNA of the CDR3 is TGTGCCAGCAGCCACGGAGGGAAAGAGACCCAGTACTTC.

The V call is TRBV10-3, the J call TRBJ1-3, with 7 bases that match TRBD1. Per the germline V gene, CDR1 is ENHRY and CDR2 is SYGVKD. J was trimmed by 4 bases and V by 2 bases; bases with no gene match: 8. The CDR3 runs 16 residues. This CDR3 reads CAISETTGVGGNTIYF. The CDR3 DNA reads TGTGCCATCAGTGAGACCACAGGGGTCGGGGGAAACACCATATATTTT.

In its sample, this clone was seen once. The V gene is TRBV11-2, the J gene TRBJ2-3, with a weak D call TRBD2 (6 bases). Germline V gives CDR1 SGHAT, CDR2 FQNNGV. The CDR3 is 16 residues long. Trimming pared 3 bases from V and 3 bases from J, leaving 16 bases between. CDR3 loop: CASSLLGRGGTDTQYF. The CDR3 bases are TGTGCCAGCAGCTTGTTGGGGCGGGGCGGAACAGATACGCAGTATTTT.

V usage is TRBV4-3 and J usage is TRBJ1-1; D remains unclear. Germline V CDR1 and CDR2: LGHNA, YSLEER. Trimming took 0 bases from V and 0 from J, leaving 14 bases between them. This CDR3 spans 17 amino acids. CDR3 amino acids: CASSQDLERVMNTEAFF. CDR3 in DNA: TGCGCCAGCAGCCAAGACTTGGAGCGGGTGATGAACACTGAAGCTTTCTTT.

The gene calls are TRBV10-1 and TRBJ1-1; D possibly corresponds to TRBD1 (6 bases). Germline-derived CDR1 and CDR2 are WNHNN and SYGVQD (reference sequence). V was clipped by 3 bases and J by 11 bases, with 13 bases between them. The CDR3 has 12 residues. CDR3 in amino acids: CASSEIGTSAFF. The CDR3 DNA sequence: TGCGCCAGCAGTGAAATTGGGACAAGCGCTTTCTTT.

The rearrangement joins TRBV5-6 to TRBJ2-7; D remains ambiguous. This CDR3 has 14 amino acids. V was trimmed by 2 bases and J by 2 bases, leaving 11 bases between them. Germline CDR1 SGHDT, CDR2 YYEEEE. The CDR3 DNA sequence: TGTGCCAGCAGCTTTGCGGACCAAACCTACGAGCAGTACTTC. This sequence encodes CASSFADQTYEQYF.

The chain joins TRBV5-1 to TRBJ2-7, with TRBD1 identical over 9 bases. The J segment lost 5 bases and the V segment lost 0 bases, leaving 9 bases of the junction unmatched. CDR1 is SGHRS, CDR2 YFSETQ, per germline. This CDR3 has 16 residues. Written as DNA, the CDR3 is TGCGCCAGCAGCTTGGGTCTTACGGGACAGGGTGACGAGCAGTACTTC. Its protein product is CASSLGLTGQGDEQYF.

The chain joins TRBV7-7 to TRBJ1-5; 8 positions agree with TRBD1. CDR1 is SSHAT, CDR2 FNYEAQ, per germline (reference sequence). This CDR3 comprises 15 residues. With V trimmed by 4 bases and J by 3 bases, 5 bases remained unmatched. The CDR3: CASSSGTGYNQPQHF. In DNA, the CDR3 is TGTGCCAGCAGCTCCGGGACAGGATACAATCAGCCCCAGCATTTT. The complete variable domain, with remaining parts taken from reference TRBV7-7 and TRBJ1-5, reads GAGVSQSPRYKVTKRGQDVTLRCDPISSHATLYWYQQALGQGPEFLTYFNYEAQPDKSGLPSDRFSAERPEGSISTLTIQRTEQRDSAMYRCASSSGTGYNQPQHFGDGTRLSIL.

The chain is built from TRBV7-9 and TRBJ2-7, with a possible D match to TRBD2 (6 bases). Trimming shortened V by 1 base and J by 5 bases, and 12 bases separated the two germline ends. This CDR3 contains 14 residues. Germline lookup yields CDR1 SEHNR and CDR2 FQNEAQ (reference sequence). Here the CDR3 DNA reads TGTGCCAGCAGCTTAGTCGGGGGAATCCACGAGCAGTACTTC. Translated, it gives CASSLVGGIHEQYF.

In this sample, this clone turned up a few times. V is TRBV15 and J is TRBJ2-1, with 8 bases fitting TRBD2. This CDR3 comprises 15 residues. Germline loops: CDR1 LNHNV, CDR2 YYDKDF (reference sequence). V lost 4 bases, J lost 8 bases, and 10 bases stayed unmatched. The CDR3 protein is CATSNPGGAGDEQFF. The DNA for the CDR3 is TGTGCCACCAGCAACCCGGGGGGGGCCGGCGATGAGCAGTTCTTC.

The rearrangement joins TRBV27 to TRBJ2-1; the D gene is possibly TRBD1 (6 bases). This CDR3 region has 17 residues. Germline V lookup: CDR1 MNHEY, CDR2 SMNVEV (reference sequence). Trimming took 3 bases from V and 0 from J, leaving 15 bases between them. CDR3 loop: CASSFPAGESSYNEQFF. The CDR3 nucleotides read TGTGCCAGCAGTTTCCCCGCAGGGGAGAGCTCCTACAATGAGCAGTTCTTC.

The chain uses TRBV10-2 and TRBJ2-2; D uncertain. This CDR3 region has 13 residues. Germline V lookup: CDR1 WSHSY, CDR2 SAAADI. Trimming took off 0 bases at V and 7 bases at J, with 6 bases between the two ends. CDR3 coding DNA: TGCGCCAGCAGTGAGTCGTATTACGGGGAGCTGTTTTTT. Its translation is CASSESYYGELFF.

The J gene is TRBJ1-1, the V gene TRBV4-1, with unresolved D. Between the trimmed V and J ends, which lost 5 bases and 6 bases, there was a span of 13 bases. Germline CDR1 and CDR2: MGHRA and YSYEKL. The CDR3 covers 13 residues. This CDR3 reads CASSVSPGAEAFF. Written as DNA, the CDR3 is TGCGCCAGCAGCGTAAGCCCGGGAGCTGAAGCTTTCTTT.